The 24 T cell receptor beta chains in this list originate from one sample, sequenced in a study of shared clonotypes between healthy human individuals. Using immunoSEQ multiplex PCR, the repertoire was profiled, and TCRdb retains in-frame clones only, with some absent. The sample lists hundreds of thousands of clones; 60% to 75% were seen once. Sequencing was performed on memory CD4+ T cells sorted from blood. Subset specified: CD45RA-negative fraction. The receptor source for this set is a woman aged 25-40 years in good health.

The V gene is TRBV5-6, the J gene TRBJ2-5, with 10 bases identical to TRBD2. V lost 0 bases, J lost 2 bases, and 7 bases stayed unmatched. Germline CDR1 SGHDT, CDR2 YYEEEE. The CDR3 totals 17 residues. CDR3 protein: CASSLGWGLARQETQYF. CDR3 nucleotide sequence: TGTGCCAGCAGCTTGGGATGGGGACTAGCGAGACAAGAGACCCAGTACTTC.

As regards this clone: Other DNA sequences in the sample encode the same CDR3. This sequence joins TRBV5-1 and TRBJ1-3; D not resolved. This CDR3 is 14 amino acids long. V lost 4 bases and J 0 bases, leaving 8 bases between the germline ends. Germline values: CDR1 SGHRS, CDR2 YFSETQ. CDR3 loop: CASSPAPSGNTIYF. DNA of the CDR3: TGCGCCAGCAGCCCGGCCCCCTCTGGAAACACCATATATTTT.

The chain uses TRBV14 and TRBJ2-1, with 9 bases matching TRBD1. V dropped 4 bases and J dropped 7; count of bases not matched to a gene: 11. The CDR3 has 16 residues. Germline V gene data show CDR1 as SGHDN and CDR2 as FVKESK. CDR3 coding DNA: TGTGCCAGCAGCCCCAGGGCGGGACAGGGAGGAAATGAGCAGTTCTTC. As protein: CASSPRAGQGGNEQFF.

This chain uses TRBV5-3 with TRBJ2-7; 11 nucleotides line up with TRBD2. TRBV5-3 is given ORF status, its function remaining uncertain. Trimming cost V 6 bases and J 5 bases; bases outside gene matches: 19. The CDR3 consists of 18 residues. The DNA of the CDR3 is TGTGCCAGAACCACGGGACTAGCGGCCACCATAGGTGAGGACGAGCAGTACTTC. Translating it yields CARTTGLAATIGEDEQYF.

The rearrangement joins TRBV18 to TRBJ2-1, with D maybe TRBD1 (5 bases). This CDR3 is 11 amino acids long. Deletions cut 3 bases from V and 10 bases from J, with 7 bases between. In germline, CDR1 is KGHSH, CDR2 LQKENI. This chain's CDR3 is CASSPDIEQFF. Written as DNA, the CDR3 is TGTGCCAGCTCACCGGACATCGAGCAGTTCTTC.

The CDR3 loop is CAWRIQGSYGYTF. CDR3 coding DNA: TGTGCCTGGAGGATACAGGGGTCCTATGGCTACACCTTC. The J gene is TRBJ1-2, the V gene TRBV30; 7 bases map to TRBD1. J gave up 4 bases and V 3 bases, and 5 bases lay outside the gene matches. The CDR3 totals 13 residues. Germline CDR1 GTSNPN, CDR2 SVGIG (reference sequence).

V gene TRBV27 combines with J gene TRBJ1-1; unclear D gene. V dropped 5 bases and J dropped 4 bases, with 20 bases sitting between them. The CDR3 covers 16 residues. CDR1 and CDR2 from the germline V gene are MNHEY and SMNVEV (reference sequence). DNA of the CDR3: TGTGCCAGCAGTCCTGACTCTACAAGATCTCTCACTGAAGCTTTCTTT. Its protein product is CASSPDSTRSLTEAFF.

The genes are TRBV19 and TRBJ2-5; the D is unclear. The ends were cut back, 4 bases at V and 5 bases at J, with 11 bases in the middle. Germline V gene lookup returns CDR1 LNHDA and CDR2 SQIVND (reference sequence). The CDR3 consists of 13 residues. CDR3 bases: TGTGCCAGTAGTACCCTCGACGGGGAGACCCAGTACTTC. Its protein is CASSTLDGETQYF. The whole variable domain, filled in from reference TRBV19 and TRBJ2-5, reads DGGITQSPKYLFRKEGQNVTLSCEQNLNHDAMYWYRQDPGQGLRLIYYSQIVNDFQKGDIAEGYSVSREKKESFPLTVTSAQKNPTAFYLCASSTLDGETQYFGPGTRLLVL.

This chain uses TRBV7-9 with TRBJ1-2; D might be TRBD1 (5 bases). The CDR3 totals 14 residues. Trimming shortened V by 5 bases and J by 6 bases, and 16 bases separated the two germline ends. CDR1 is SEHNR and CDR2 is FQNEAQ in the germline V gene (reference sequence). The CDR3 region is CASSTGTGTHGYTF. DNA for the CDR3: TGTGCCAGCAGCACAGGTACGGGGACCCATGGCTACACCTTC.

The sample holds one count of this clone. V is TRBV28 and J is TRBJ2-1; 10 bases line up with TRBD2. Per the germline V gene, CDR1 is MDHEN and CDR2 is SYDVKM. This CDR3 has 15 residues. Unmatched junction bases numbered 4, after V lost 5 bases and J lost 3 bases. The CDR3, as DNA: TGTGCCAGCAGTCCTACTAGCGGGAACTACAATGAGCAGTTCTTC. This codes for CASSPTSGNYNEQFF.

This chain joins TRBV11-2 and TRBJ1-1; 8 bases line up with TRBD1. This CDR3 spans 14 amino acids. J gave up 1 base and V 4 bases, and 2 bases lay outside the gene matches. Germline V gives CDR1 SGHAT, CDR2 FQNNGV. The CDR3 protein is CASSSTGENTEAFF. CDR3 coding DNA: TGTGCCAGCAGCTCGACAGGGGAGAACACTGAAGCTTTCTTT.

This clone was recorded at least ten times. Distinct nucleotide sequences in the sample also encode this CDR3. V is TRBV2 and J is TRBJ2-7; D is undetermined. The CDR3 has 14 amino acids. CDR1 is SNHLY, CDR2 FYNNEI, per germline. Trimming stripped 4 bases from V and 6 bases from J, with 16 bases between. The CDR3 bases are TGTGCCAGCAGTGTCGGAGCTAGTCCTGGCGAGCAGTACTTC. Its protein is CASSVGASPGEQYF.

The gene calls are TRBV10-1 and TRBJ1-2; D might be TRBD1 (5 bases). V lost 3 bases, J lost 6 bases, and 17 bases lay in between. The CDR3 runs 15 residues. Per the germline V gene, CDR1 is WNHNN and CDR2 is SYGVQD (reference sequence). CDR3 DNA: TGCGCCAGCAGTGAAGACAGTCCGAAGCTCCATGGCTACACCTTC. It codes for CASSEDSPKLHGYTF.

This clone was observed many times. The chain links TRBV6-5 to TRBJ2-7, with 8 bases fitting TRBD1. The CDR3 covers 14 residues. Germline V lookup: CDR1 MNHEY, CDR2 SVGAGI. The junction had 14 bases not matched to a gene; V was cut back by 7 bases and J by 9 bases. The CDR3 reads CASNRGQDGLGQYF. Here the CDR3 DNA reads TGTGCCAGCAACCGGGGACAGGATGGCCTTGGGCAGTACTTC.

The rearrangement joins TRBV7-7 to TRBJ2-2; TRBD1 matches 8 bases. The V and J ends lost 5 bases and 1 base, in that order; junction bases with no gene match: 3. The CDR3 consists of 15 residues. CDR1 SSHAT and CDR2 FNYEAQ come from the germline V gene (reference sequence). Here the CDR3 reads CASSPGQGNTGELFF. The DNA of the CDR3 is TGTGCCAGCAGCCCCGGACAGGGGAACACCGGGGAGCTGTTTTTT.

V is TRBV6-5 and J is TRBJ2-1, with 12 positions matching TRBD2. The CDR3 totals 15 residues. The V and J ends lost 6 bases and 4 bases, in that order; junction bases with no gene match: 4. CDR1 MNHEY and CDR2 SVGAGI come from the germline V gene. The DNA of the CDR3 is TGTGCCAGCAGCAGGACTAGCGGGAAGTACAATGAGCAGTTCTTC. Amino acids: CASSRTSGKYNEQFF.

This clone appeared a few times. The genes are TRBV19 and TRBJ2-7, with D maybe TRBD2 (5 bases). With 10 bases removed from V and 4 bases from J, the gap between germline ends came to 11 bases. This CDR3 comprises 11 residues. Germline values: CDR1 LNHDA, CDR2 SQIVND (reference sequence). The CDR3 spells CATQSGYEQYF. The CDR3 DNA sequence: TGTGCCACCCAATCGGGATACGAGCAGTACTTC. The entire variable domain, with the rest obtained from reference TRBV19 and TRBJ2-7, is as follows: DGGITQSPKYLFRKEGQNVTLSCEQNLNHDAMYWYRQDPGQGLRLIYYSQIVNDFQKGDIAEGYSVSREKKESFPLTVTSAQKNPTAFYLCATQSGYEQYFGPGTRLTVT.

J is TRBJ2-1 and V is TRBV25-1, with 9 bases identical to TRBD2. The CDR3 contains 14 residues. V lost 6 bases, J lost 9 bases, and 9 bases stayed unmatched. Germline CDR1 reads MGHDK; CDR2 reads SYGVNS. The CDR3 reads CASRLAGELSEQFF. CDR3 DNA: TGTGCCAGCAGATTAGCGGGAGAACTTAGTGAGCAGTTCTTC.

The chain joins TRBV2 to TRBJ1-5; possible D gene TRBD1, 5 bases. The CDR3 extends over 14 amino acids. CDR1 and CDR2 (germline): SNHLY, FYNNEI. The V and J ends lost 4 bases and 5 bases respectively, with 12 bases between them. For the CDR3, the DNA is TGTGCCAGCAGTGGAACGTCGGGGGATCAGCCCCAGCATTTT. This gives the protein CASSGTSGDQPQHF.

V is TRBV4-2 and J is TRBJ2-1; D may be TRBD2 (5 bases). The CDR3 totals 16 residues. V lost 0 bases, J lost 3 bases, and 12 bases lay in between. CDR1 is LGHNA, CDR2 YNFKEQ, per germline. CDR3 sequence reads: CASSQDREGDYNEQFF. CDR3 sequence (DNA): TGTGCCAGCAGCCAAGATCGCGAGGGTGACTACAATGAGCAGTTCTTC.

This clone appeared a single time. The DNA of the CDR3 is TGTGCCAGCAGTGATATGGCAGGGGTCGGAAACACCATATATTTT. Encoded protein: CASSDMAGVGNTIYF. This chain uses TRBV6-1 with TRBJ1-3, with a weak D call TRBD1 (6 bases). The CDR3 contains 15 residues. Germline V CDR1 and CDR2: MNHNS, SASEGT. Between the trimmed V and J ends, which lost 3 bases and 4 bases, there was a span of 13 bases.

This clone has more than one count but fewer than ten. The chain recombines TRBV27 with TRBJ2-7, with 7 nucleotides matching TRBD2. The junction had 7 bases not matched to a gene; V was cut back by 3 bases and J by 2 bases. The CDR3 is 15 amino acids. Germline CDR1 reads MNHEY; CDR2 reads SMNVEV (reference sequence). In nucleotides, the CDR3 is TGTGCCAGCAGTTTCGTAGCGGGCCGCACCTACGAGCAGTACTTC. It is translated as CASSFVAGRTYEQYF.

The chain recombines TRBV29-1 with TRBJ1-1, with D hard to call. The CDR3 is 12 residues long. V was cut by 6 bases and J by 6 bases, with 14 bases left in between. Germline V gene sequence: CDR1 SQVTM, CDR2 ANQGSEA. The CDR3 nucleotides are TGCAGCGTGACACCCCCGGGCGCTGAAGCTTTCTTT. As protein: CSVTPPGAEAFF.

Regarding this clone: This sample includes further DNA sequences coding for the same CDR3. This chain links TRBV5-1 with TRBJ2-2, with D possibly called TRBD1 or TRBD2 (5 bases each). The CDR3 totals 14 residues. V was cut by 4 bases and J by 3 bases, with 10 bases left in between. Germline values: CDR1 SGHRS, CDR2 YFSETQ. CDR3 DNA sequence: TGCGCCAGCAGCCACGGGACGGACACCGGGGAGCTGTTTTTT. Translated, it gives CASSHGTDTGELFF.